Listed here are 3 T cell receptor beta chains from one sample, sequenced in a study of T cells after yellow fever vaccination. One entry per CDR3 protein results from TCRdb running MiXCR on the 5' RACE reads. The sample gives 200,000 to 300,000 distinct CDR3 sequences, 13% of which show up once; around 0.49% is in the top ten. This sample comprised CD4+ T cells sorted from PBMCs, obtained 45 days after the yellow fever booster vaccination. Receptors originate from a man aged 30-40 years who received the YFV17D yellow fever vaccine.

This chain connects TRBV12-3 or TRBV12-4 to TRBJ1-5; D gene unclear. Trimming stripped 7 bases from V and 4 bases from J, with 11 bases between. CDR3 length equals 13 residues. In nucleotides, the CDR3 is TGTGCCAGCAAGGAGGACGTGAATCAGCCCCAGCATTTT. Translated: CASKEDVNQPQHF.

This clonotype was seen a handful of times. The V and J genes are TRBV7-2 and TRBJ2-5, with D hard to call. Germline CDR1 reads SGHTA; CDR2 reads FQGNSA. This CDR3 is 12 amino acids long. Trimming removed 4 bases from V and 5 bases from J, with 8 bases in between. In nucleotides, the CDR3 is TGTGCCAGCAGCTCGTCGAGGGAGACCCAGTACTTC. Translated, it gives CASSSSRETQYF.

The genes are TRBV4-3 and TRBJ2-1, with TRBD1 as a possible D gene (6 bases). CDR1 is LGHNA, CDR2 YSLEER, per germline. V was clipped by 0 bases and J by 9 bases, with 15 bases between them. The CDR3 is 15 residues long. CDR3 protein: CASSQEGNSGAEQFF. The CDR3 DNA reads as TGCGCCAGCAGCCAAGAGGGTAACTCAGGGGCTGAGCAGTTCTTC.